This paragraph covers one T cell receptor (beta chain) sequence. Trimming cost V 2 bases and J 1 base, with 11 bases left between them. The CDR3 is 15 amino acids. The germline CDR1 and CDR2 sequences are SGHTA and FQGTGA. The sequencing of unsorted PBMC DNA took place on ten immunoSEQ deep assay plates. Per the original methods: Filtering was not the same, since immunoSEQ gave junction-only sequences without quality scores. Here immunoSEQ multiplex PCR was the method, and the copy in TCRdb shows in-frame clones only, minus some. That table supplies the V and J calls and clone size; D and trimming were determined from the DNA. This table has 470,000 or so clones, approximately 81% appearing once. With unsorted samples, genomic DNA was obtained from 100 million or so PBMCs. This sample is drawn from a study of shared clonotypes between healthy human individuals.

The source is a woman in her thirties or forties in good health. Some clones in this sample may be carry-over from other donors' samples. The genes are TRBV7-3 and TRBJ2-5; D remains unclear. Sequences were obtained from PBMCs. The chain's CDR3 is CASSLLGAAQETQYF. In nucleotides, the CDR3 is TGTGCCAGCAGCTTACTTGGTGCAGCCCAAGAGACCCAGTACTTC. The whole variable domain, filled in from reference TRBV7-3 and TRBJ2-5, reads GAGVSQTPSNKVTEKGKYVELRCDPISGHTALYWYRQSLGQGPEFLIYFQGTGAADDSGLPNDRFFAVRPEGSVSTLKIQRTERGDSAVYLCASSLLGAAQETQYFGPGTRLLVL.